Shown below are 20 T cell receptor beta chains from a single sample sequenced in a study of T-cell reconstitution after alpha-beta-depleted transplantation in children. As it was prepared, the TCRbeta library received unique molecular identifiers. TCRdb called the PCR reads again in MiXCR, with one record for every CDR3 protein. The sample has some 600,000 distinct CDR3 sequences; under 15% are singletons. The sequencing used PBMCs, mostly from graft donor cells, collected 360 days after TCRalphabeta/CD19-depleted stem cell transplant. The receptors derive from a male patient younger than 18 who had a stem cell transplant for acute myeloid leukemia, so the T cells may come from the graft donor.

This clonotype occurred a few times. At one of its ends the junction is not consistent with the germline gene, which may arise from a read error. V is TRBV9 and J is TRBJ2-7; D might be TRBD2 (7 bases). Germline V CDR1 and CDR2: SGDLS, YYNGEE. This CDR3 region has 15 residues. CDR3 sequence reads: CASSAGGLQSSEQYF. DNA for the CDR3: TGTGCCAGCAGCGCCGGGGGGCTACAATCCTCCGAGCAGTACTTC.

This clonotype was detected a few times. V is TRBV20-1 and J is TRBJ2-7; 8 bases agree with TRBD2. V lost 3 bases, J lost 2 bases, and 6 bases stayed unmatched. The CDR3 contains 14 residues. In germline, CDR1 is DFQATT, CDR2 SNEGSKA (reference sequence). CDR3 sequence (DNA): TGCAGTGCTAGGGTAGCGGGAACTACCTACGAGCAGTACTTC. The encoded protein is CSARVAGTTYEQYF.

This clonotype was picked up many times. This chain links TRBV28 with TRBJ2-6, with TRBD1 as a possible D gene (6 bases). Trimming took off 3 bases at V and 0 bases at J, with 9 bases between the two ends. This CDR3 is 16 amino acids long. The germline V gene encodes CDR1 MDHEN and CDR2 SYDVKM. Written as DNA, the CDR3 is TGTGCCAGCAGTTTTGACAGGAACTCTGGGGCCAACGTCCTGACTTTC. Its translation is CASSFDRNSGANVLTF. Supplemented by reference TRBV28 and TRBJ2-6, the full variable domain reads DVKVTQSSRYLVKRTGEKVFLECVQDMDHENMFWYRQDPGLGLRLIYFSYDVKMKEKGDIPEGYSVSREKKERFSLILESASTNQTSMYLCASSFDRNSGANVLTFGAGSRLTVL.

The chain combines TRBV20-1 with TRBJ2-3, with 10 bases aligning to TRBD1. V shed 5 bases, J shed 2 bases, and the junction held 4 bases outside the gene matches. The CDR3 is 14 residues long. CDR1 and CDR2 (germline): DFQATT, SNEGSKA (reference sequence). The CDR3 nucleotides are TGCAGTGCTGGGGGACAGGGGATCACAGATACGCAGTATTTT. It is translated as CSAGGQGITDTQYF.

This clonotype came up many times. The rearrangement joins TRBV29-1 to TRBJ2-1, with 9 bases fitting TRBD2. The CDR3 sequence is 14 residues long. The V gene end was trimmed by 3 bases and the J gene end by 7 bases; junction bases not matched to a gene: 7. CDR1 and CDR2 from the germline V gene are SQVTM and ANQGSEA. The CDR3 nucleotides are TGCAGCGTTGATGGACTAGCGACCACAAATGAGCAGTTCTTC. It translates to CSVDGLATTNEQFF.

The chain uses TRBV5-1 and TRBJ2-3; the match to TRBD2 covers 9 bases. The CDR3 loop spans 16 amino acids. Per the germline V gene, CDR1 is SGHRS and CDR2 is YFSETQ. The V segment lost 1 base and the J segment 0 bases; nucleotides outside the gene matches: 3. The CDR3 region is CASSLISGGSTDTQYF. The CDR3 region has the DNA TGCGCCAGCAGCTTGATAAGCGGGGGGAGCACAGATACGCAGTATTTT.

This chain connects TRBV7-2 to TRBJ1-4, with TRBD1 as a possible D gene (5 bases). The V gene lost 6 bases and the J gene lost 6 bases, with 14 bases spanning the gap. Germline V gene lookup returns CDR1 SGHTA and CDR2 FQGNSA. The CDR3 is made up of 14 amino acids. As DNA, the CDR3 is TGTGCCAGCAGTCTTTGGGGGAAGGATGAAAAACTGTTTTTT. It encodes CASSLWGKDEKLFF. Variable domain in full (rest from reference TRBV7-2 and TRBJ1-4): GAGVSQSPSNKVTEKGKDVELRCDPISGHTALYWYRQSLGQGLEFLIYFQGNSAPDKSGLPSDRFSAERTGGSVSTLTIQRTQQEDSAVYLCASSLWGKDEKLFFGSGTQLSVL.

The rearrangement links TRBV23-1 to TRBJ2-6; D gene unclear. TRBV23-1 is an ORF, with its function uncertain. The CDR3 is made up of 14 amino acids. With 11 bases removed from V and 1 base from J, the gap between germline ends came to 12 bases. Written as DNA, the CDR3 is TGCGCCCGTCCCTGGGTTTCTGGGGCCAACGTCCTGACTTTC. Translating it yields CARPWVSGANVLTF.

This clonotype was detected only a few times. This chain joins TRBV13 and TRBJ2-2; 16 nucleotides match TRBD2. CDR3 length equals 22 residues. Germline values: CDR1 PRHDT, CDR2 FYEKMQ (reference sequence). V dropped 7 bases and J dropped 2; count of bases not matched to a gene: 19. The CDR3 region is CASTLGQYPGLAGGFNTGELFF. CDR3 in DNA: TGTGCCAGCACCTTGGGACAGTACCCGGGACTAGCGGGAGGGTTCAACACCGGGGAGCTGTTTTTT.

The J gene is TRBJ2-1, the V gene TRBV7-3; the D is unclear. V was clipped by 5 bases and J by 4 bases, with 12 bases between them. The germline V gene encodes CDR1 SGHTA and CDR2 FQGTGA. The CDR3 sequence is 14 residues long. CDR3 DNA sequence: TGTGCCAGCAGCCCCTTCTGGAGATACAATGAGCAGTTCTTC. It specifies CASSPFWRYNEQFF.

This clonotype was observed a few times. The chain is built from TRBV6-5 and TRBJ2-1; TRBD1 might be the D (6 bases). Germline-derived CDR1 and CDR2 are MNHEY and SVGAGI. The CDR3 spans 16 residues. Trimming took off 0 bases at V and 2 bases at J, with 11 bases between the two ends. The chain's CDR3 is CASSYSGASTYNEQFF. CDR3 DNA: TGTGCCAGCAGTTACTCGGGGGCGTCCACCTACAATGAGCAGTTCTTC.

This clonotype was counted ten times or more. This chain connects TRBV12-1 to TRBJ2-2; TRBD2, the table's D call, was not compared with the DNA. TRBV12-1 is given as a pseudogene. This CDR3 is 15 amino acids long. The CDR3 coding sequence is TGTGCCAGCAGCTTTGGAGGAGGGATGGTCGGGGAGCTGTTTTTT. It is translated as CASSFGGGMVGELFF.

This clonotype was seen only a few times. The chain employs TRBV2 and TRBJ1-1; unclear D gene. The CDR3 length is 15 residues. Germline CDR1 is SNHLY and CDR2 is FYNNEI. The germline V and J ends were trimmed by 9 bases and 6 bases, with 23 bases remaining between them. The CDR3 protein is CASSREGGWGSEAFF. In nucleotides, the CDR3 is TGTGCCAGTTCCCGAGAGGGAGGCTGGGGTTCTGAAGCTTTCTTT.

The rearrangement links TRBV2 to TRBJ1-5; D gene ambiguous. Trimming stripped 6 bases from V and 4 bases from J, with 10 bases between. The CDR3 contains 13 residues. Germline V gives CDR1 SNHLY, CDR2 FYNNEI. This chain's CDR3 is CASSYSGNQPQHF. CDR3 bases: TGTGCCAGCAGCTATTCAGGAAATCAGCCCCAGCATTTT.

This clonotype has only a few counts. The gene calls are TRBV7-2 and TRBJ1-1; D is ambiguous. V lost 1 base and J lost 3, with 9 bases in between. Germline loops: CDR1 SGHTA, CDR2 FQGNSA. The CDR3 is 14 residues long. CDR3 in amino acids: CASSLGSGDTEAFF. In DNA, the CDR3 is TGTGCCAGCAGCTTAGGATCGGGAGACACTGAAGCTTTCTTT. The entire variable domain, with the rest obtained from reference TRBV7-2 and TRBJ1-1, is as follows: GAGVSQSPSNKVTEKGKDVELRCDPISGHTALYWYRQSLGQGLEFLIYFQGNSAPDKSGLPSDRFSAERTGGSVSTLTIQRTQQEDSAVYLCASSLGSGDTEAFFGQGTRLTVV.

There are a few counts of this clonotype. The chain employs TRBV6-4 and TRBJ2-1; 10 bases line up with TRBD2. With 8 bases clipped from V and 8 bases from J, the junction kept 9 bases outside the gene matches. Germline V lookup: CDR1 MRHNA, CDR2 SNTAGT. This CDR3 has 14 amino acids. In DNA, the CDR3 is TGTGCCAGCCGCGAAGCGGGAGGGCCGTATGAGCAGTTCTTC. Its protein product is CASREAGGPYEQFF.

This clonotype turned up a few times. V usage is TRBV27 and J usage is TRBJ2-4; TRBD1 aligns across 8 bases. The CDR3 runs to 14 residues. Trimming cost V 4 bases and J 8 bases; bases outside gene matches: 7. CDR1 is MNHEY, CDR2 SMNVEV, per germline (reference sequence). The CDR3 DNA is TGTGCCAGCAGTTCGACAGGGGATGGATACATTCAGTACTTC. Amino acids: CASSSTGDGYIQYF.

The sample holds a few counts of this clonotype. The chain couples TRBV10-3 to TRBJ2-4; no reliable D call. Trimming stripped 3 bases from V and 1 base from J, with 19 bases between. The CDR3 runs 18 residues. Germline lookup yields CDR1 ENHRY and CDR2 SYGVKD. CDR3 in DNA: TGTGCCATCAGTGATTGGGGAACTTTCCCCGGGGCCAAAAACATTCAGTACTTC. Translation gives CAISDWGTFPGAKNIQYF.

This clonotype showed up just a few times. The chain is built from TRBV4-1 and TRBJ2-3; 10 nucleotides match TRBD2. CDR3 length equals 22 residues. CDR1 and CDR2 (germline): MGHRA, YSYEKL. J lost 5 bases, V lost 0 bases, and 23 bases had no gene match. The CDR3 loop reads CASSQDAPSGRTLLLGGDTQYF. DNA of the CDR3: TGCGCCAGCAGCCAAGATGCCCCTAGCGGGAGAACCCTTCTCCTGGGGGGAGATACGCAGTATTTT.

This clonotype came up a few times. J is TRBJ2-3 and V is TRBV28; no definite D call. The V end was cut by 1 base, the J end by 6 bases, with 14 bases between. Looked up from germline, CDR1 is MDHEN and CDR2 is SYDVKM. CDR3 size: 15 residues. The CDR3 loop reads CASSLSYHGRDTQYF. The CDR3 bases are TGTGCCAGCAGTTTATCCTACCACGGTAGGGATACGCAGTATTTT.